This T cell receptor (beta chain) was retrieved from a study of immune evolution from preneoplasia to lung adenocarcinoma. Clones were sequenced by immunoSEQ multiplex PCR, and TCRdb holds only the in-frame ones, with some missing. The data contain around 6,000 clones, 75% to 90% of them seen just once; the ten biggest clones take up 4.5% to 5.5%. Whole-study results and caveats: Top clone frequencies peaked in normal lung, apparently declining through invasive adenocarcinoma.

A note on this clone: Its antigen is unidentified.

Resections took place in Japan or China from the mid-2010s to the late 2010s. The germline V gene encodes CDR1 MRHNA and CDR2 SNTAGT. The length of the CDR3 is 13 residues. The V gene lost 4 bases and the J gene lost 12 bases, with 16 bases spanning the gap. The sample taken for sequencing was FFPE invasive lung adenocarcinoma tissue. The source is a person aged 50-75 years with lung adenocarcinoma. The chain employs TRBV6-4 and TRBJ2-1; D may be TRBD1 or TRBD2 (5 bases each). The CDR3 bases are TGTGCCAGCAGTGCGGGACCGAAGTATGCGCAGTTCTTC. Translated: CASSAGPKYAQFF.